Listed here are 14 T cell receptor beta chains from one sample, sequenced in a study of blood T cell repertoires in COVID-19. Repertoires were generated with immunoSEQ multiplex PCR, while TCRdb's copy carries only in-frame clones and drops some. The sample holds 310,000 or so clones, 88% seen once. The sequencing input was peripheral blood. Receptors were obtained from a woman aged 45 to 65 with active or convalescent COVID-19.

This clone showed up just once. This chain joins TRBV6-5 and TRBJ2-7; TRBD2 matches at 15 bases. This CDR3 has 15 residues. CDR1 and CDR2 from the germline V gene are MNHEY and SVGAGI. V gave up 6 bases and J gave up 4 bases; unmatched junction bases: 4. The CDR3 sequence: CASRGGTSGRYEQYF. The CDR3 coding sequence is TGTGCCAGCAGAGGAGGGACTAGCGGGAGGTACGAGCAGTACTTC.

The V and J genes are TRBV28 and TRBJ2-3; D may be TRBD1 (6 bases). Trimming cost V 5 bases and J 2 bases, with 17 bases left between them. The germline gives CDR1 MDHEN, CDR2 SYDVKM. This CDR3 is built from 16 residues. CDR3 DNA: TGTGCCAGCAGTCCTCTTAGGGACACCTACACAGATACGCAGTATTTT. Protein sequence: CASSPLRDTYTDTQYF. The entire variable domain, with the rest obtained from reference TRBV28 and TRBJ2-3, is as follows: DVKVTQSSRYLVKRTGEKVFLECVQDMDHENMFWYRQDPGLGLRLIYFSYDVKMKEKGDIPEGYSVSREKKERFSLILESASTNQTSMYLCASSPLRDTYTDTQYFGPGTRLTVL.

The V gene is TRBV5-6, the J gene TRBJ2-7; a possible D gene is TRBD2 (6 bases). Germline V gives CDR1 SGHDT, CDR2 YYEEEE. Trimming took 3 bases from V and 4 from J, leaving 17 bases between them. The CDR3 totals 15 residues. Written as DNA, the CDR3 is TGTGCCAGCAGCTCCGGAGGGCAGGGAGTTTACGAGCAGTACTTC. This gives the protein CASSSGGQGVYEQYF.

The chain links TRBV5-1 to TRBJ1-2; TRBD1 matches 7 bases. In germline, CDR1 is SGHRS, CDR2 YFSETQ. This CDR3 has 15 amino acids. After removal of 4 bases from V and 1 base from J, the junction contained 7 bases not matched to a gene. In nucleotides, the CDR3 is TGCGCCAGCAGCACTACGGGACAGAATAACTATGGCTACACCTTC. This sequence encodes CASSTTGQNNYGYTF.

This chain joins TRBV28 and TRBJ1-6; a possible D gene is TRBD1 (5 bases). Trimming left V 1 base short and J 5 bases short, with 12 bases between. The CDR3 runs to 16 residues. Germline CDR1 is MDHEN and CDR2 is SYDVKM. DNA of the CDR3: TGTGCCAGCAGTTTATATGGGGGAGGGGATAATTCACCCCTCCACTTT. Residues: CASSLYGGGDNSPLHF.

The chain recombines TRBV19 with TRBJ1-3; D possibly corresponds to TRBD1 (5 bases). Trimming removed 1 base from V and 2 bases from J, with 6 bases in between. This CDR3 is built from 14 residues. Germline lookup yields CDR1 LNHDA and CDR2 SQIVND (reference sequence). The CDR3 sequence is CASSIGGTGNTIYF. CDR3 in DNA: TGTGCCAGTAGTATAGGGGGCACTGGAAACACCATATATTTT.

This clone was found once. CDR3 sequence reads: CATSRGLDRPTQYF. CDR3 sequence (DNA): TGTGCCACCAGCAGAGGGCTCGACAGGCCGACCCAGTACTTC. The chain carries TRBV15 and TRBJ2-5; a weak D match, TRBD1 (6 bases). The CDR3 extends over 14 amino acids. Germline V gives CDR1 LNHNV, CDR2 YYDKDF (reference sequence). Trimming cost V 1 base and J 7 bases, with 13 bases left between them.

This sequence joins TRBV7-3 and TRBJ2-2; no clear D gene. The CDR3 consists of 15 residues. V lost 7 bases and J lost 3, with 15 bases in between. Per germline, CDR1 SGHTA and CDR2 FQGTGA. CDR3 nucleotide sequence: TGTGCCAGCACCACCCGTGGCCCCTACACCGGGGAGCTGTTTTTT. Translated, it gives CASTTRGPYTGELFF.

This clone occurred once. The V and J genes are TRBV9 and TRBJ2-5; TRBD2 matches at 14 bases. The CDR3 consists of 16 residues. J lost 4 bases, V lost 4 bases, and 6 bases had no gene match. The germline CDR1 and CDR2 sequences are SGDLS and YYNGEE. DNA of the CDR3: TGTGCCAGCAGCACGGGGACTAGCGGGAGTGTAGAGACCCAGTACTTC. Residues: CASSTGTSGSVETQYF.

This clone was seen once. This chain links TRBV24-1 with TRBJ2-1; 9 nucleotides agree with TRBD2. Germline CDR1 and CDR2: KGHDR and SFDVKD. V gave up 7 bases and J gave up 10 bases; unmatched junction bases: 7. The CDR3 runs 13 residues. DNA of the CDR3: TGTGCCACCAGCCGAAGGACTAGCGACGAGCAGTTCTTC. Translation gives CATSRRTSDEQFF.

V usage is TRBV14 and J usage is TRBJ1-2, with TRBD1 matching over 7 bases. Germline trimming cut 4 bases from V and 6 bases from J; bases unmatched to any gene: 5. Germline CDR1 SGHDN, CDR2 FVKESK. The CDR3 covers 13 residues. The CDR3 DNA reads TGTGCCAGCAGCCCGAGACAGGGCGATGGCTACACCTTC. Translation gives CASSPRQGDGYTF.

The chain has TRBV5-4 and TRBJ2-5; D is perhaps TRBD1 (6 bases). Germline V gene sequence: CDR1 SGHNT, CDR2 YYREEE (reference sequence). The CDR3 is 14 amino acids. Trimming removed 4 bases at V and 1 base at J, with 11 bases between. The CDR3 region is CASSEQGRQETQYF. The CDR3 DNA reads TGTGCCAGCAGCGAACAGGGACGCCAAGAGACCCAGTACTTC.

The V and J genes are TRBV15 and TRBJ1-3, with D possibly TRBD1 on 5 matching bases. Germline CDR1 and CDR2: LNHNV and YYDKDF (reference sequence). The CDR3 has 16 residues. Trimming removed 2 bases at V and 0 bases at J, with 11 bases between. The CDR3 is CATSRRFDSSGNTIYF. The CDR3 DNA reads TGTGCCACCAGCAGAAGGTTTGACAGCTCTGGAAACACCATATATTTT. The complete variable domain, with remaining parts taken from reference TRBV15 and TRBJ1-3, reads DAMVIQNPRYQVTQFGKPVTLSCSQTLNHNVMYWYQQKSSQAPKLLFHYYDKDFNNEADTPDNFQSRRPNTSFCFLDIRSPGLGDTAMYLCATSRRFDSSGNTIYFGEGSWLTVV.

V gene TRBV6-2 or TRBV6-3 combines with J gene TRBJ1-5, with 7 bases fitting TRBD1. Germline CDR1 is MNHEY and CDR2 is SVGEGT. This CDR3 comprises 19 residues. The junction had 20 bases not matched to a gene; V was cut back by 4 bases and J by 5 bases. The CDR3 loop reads CASSWMSLKGQYGHQPQHF. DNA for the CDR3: TGTGCCAGCAGTTGGATGTCCCTGAAGGGACAGTACGGCCATCAGCCCCAGCATTTT.